This entry features one T cell receptor beta chain sequence. This sample is part of a study of blood T cell repertoires in COVID-19. Researchers sorted participants into cohorts using their self-reported clinical history. Clones were read by immunoSEQ multiplex PCR, and TCRdb kept only the in-frame ones, dropping some. The sample carries approximately 280,000 clones, approximately 90% recorded once. V lost 7 bases, J lost 2 bases, and 5 bases stayed unmatched. The CDR3 runs to 14 residues. Germline CDR1 MDHEN, CDR2 SYDVKM. The rearrangement uses TRBV28 and TRBJ1-5, with 7 bases aligning to TRBD1. The sample consisted of PBMCs or T cells enriched from blood (not recorded which). This clonotype was sampled from a woman in her forties who had recovered from COVID-19. The CDR3 loop is CASNRQGGNQPQHF. The CDR3 region has the DNA TGTGCCAGCAATCGACAGGGCGGCAATCAGCCCCAGCATTTT.